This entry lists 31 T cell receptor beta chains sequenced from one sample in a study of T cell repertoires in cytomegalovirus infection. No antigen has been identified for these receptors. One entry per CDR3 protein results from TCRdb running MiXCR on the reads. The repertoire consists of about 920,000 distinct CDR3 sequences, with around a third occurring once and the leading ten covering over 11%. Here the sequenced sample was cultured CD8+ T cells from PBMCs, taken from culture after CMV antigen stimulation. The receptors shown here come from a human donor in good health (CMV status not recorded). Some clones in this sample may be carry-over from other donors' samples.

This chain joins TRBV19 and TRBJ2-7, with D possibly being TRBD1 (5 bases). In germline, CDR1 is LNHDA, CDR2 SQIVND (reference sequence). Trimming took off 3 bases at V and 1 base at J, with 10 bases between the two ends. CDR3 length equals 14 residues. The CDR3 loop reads CASSMERGSYEQYF. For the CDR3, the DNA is TGTGCCAGTAGTATGGAAAGGGGTTCCTACGAGCAGTACTTC.

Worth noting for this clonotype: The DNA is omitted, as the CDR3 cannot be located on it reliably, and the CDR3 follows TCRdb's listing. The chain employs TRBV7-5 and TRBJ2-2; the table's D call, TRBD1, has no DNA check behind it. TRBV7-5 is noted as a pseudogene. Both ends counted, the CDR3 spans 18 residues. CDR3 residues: CISVSEAVAQGRTGELFF.

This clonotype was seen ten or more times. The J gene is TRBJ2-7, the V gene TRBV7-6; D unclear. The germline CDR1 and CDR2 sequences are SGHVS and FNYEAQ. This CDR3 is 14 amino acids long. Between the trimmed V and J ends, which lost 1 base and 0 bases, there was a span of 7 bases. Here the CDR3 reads CASSLDVNSYEQYF. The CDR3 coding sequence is TGTGCCAGCAGCTTAGACGTCAACTCCTACGAGCAGTACTTC.

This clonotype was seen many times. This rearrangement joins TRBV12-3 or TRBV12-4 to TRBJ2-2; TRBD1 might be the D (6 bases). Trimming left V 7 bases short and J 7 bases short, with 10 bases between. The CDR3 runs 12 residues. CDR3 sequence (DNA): TGTGCCAGCACCCCAGGGGACGGGGAGCTGTTTTTT. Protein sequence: CASTPGDGELFF.

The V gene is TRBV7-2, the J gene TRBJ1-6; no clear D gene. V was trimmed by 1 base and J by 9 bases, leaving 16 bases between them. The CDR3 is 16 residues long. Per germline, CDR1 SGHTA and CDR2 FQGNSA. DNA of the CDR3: TGTGCCAGCAGCTTAGGCCCCACGGGCTCGAGTTCACCCCTCCACTTT. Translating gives CASSLGPTGSSSPLHF. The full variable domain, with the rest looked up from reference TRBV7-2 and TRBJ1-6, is GAGVSQSPSNKVTEKGKDVELRCDPISGHTALYWYRQSLGQGLEFLIYFQGNSAPDKSGLPSDRFSAERTGGSVSTLTIQRTQQEDSAVYLCASSLGPTGSSSPLHFGNGTRLTVT.

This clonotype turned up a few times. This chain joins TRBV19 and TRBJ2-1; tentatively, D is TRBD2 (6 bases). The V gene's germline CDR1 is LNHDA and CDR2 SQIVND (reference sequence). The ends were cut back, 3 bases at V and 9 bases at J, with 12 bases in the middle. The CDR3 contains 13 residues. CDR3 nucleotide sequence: TGTGCCAGTAGTATTATTACCGGGGGTGAGCAGTTCTTC. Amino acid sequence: CASSIITGGEQFF.

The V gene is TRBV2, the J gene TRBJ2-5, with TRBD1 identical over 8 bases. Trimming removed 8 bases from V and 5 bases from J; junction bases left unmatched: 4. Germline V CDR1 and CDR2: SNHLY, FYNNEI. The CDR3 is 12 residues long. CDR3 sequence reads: CASQGDRETQYF. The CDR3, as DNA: TGTGCCAGCCAAGGGGACAGGGAGACCCAGTACTTC.

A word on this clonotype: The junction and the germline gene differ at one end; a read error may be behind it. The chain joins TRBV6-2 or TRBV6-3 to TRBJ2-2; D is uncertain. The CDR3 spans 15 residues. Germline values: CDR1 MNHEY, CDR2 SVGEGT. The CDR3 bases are TGTGCCGGCAGCAACATGAACACTAACACCGGGGAGCTGTTTTTT. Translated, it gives CAGSNMNTNTGELFF.

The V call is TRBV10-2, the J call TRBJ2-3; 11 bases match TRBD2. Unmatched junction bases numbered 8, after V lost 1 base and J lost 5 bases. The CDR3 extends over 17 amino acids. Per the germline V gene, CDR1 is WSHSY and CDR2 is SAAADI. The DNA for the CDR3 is TGCGCCAGCAGTGAGTGGCTAGCGGGGGGCCCTGGAGATACGCAGTATTTT. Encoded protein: CASSEWLAGGPGDTQYF.

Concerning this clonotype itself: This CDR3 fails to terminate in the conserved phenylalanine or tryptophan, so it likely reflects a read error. The CDR3 coding sequence is TGTGCCAGCAGCCTCGGCAGTTCTTATTCACCCCTCCACTCT. It codes for CASSLGSSYSPLHS. V is TRBV27 and J is TRBJ1-6; D is uncertain. V gave up 6 bases and J gave up 8 bases, with 14 bases separating them. Germline V CDR1 and CDR2: MNHEY, SMNVEV (reference sequence). The CDR3 consists of 14 residues.

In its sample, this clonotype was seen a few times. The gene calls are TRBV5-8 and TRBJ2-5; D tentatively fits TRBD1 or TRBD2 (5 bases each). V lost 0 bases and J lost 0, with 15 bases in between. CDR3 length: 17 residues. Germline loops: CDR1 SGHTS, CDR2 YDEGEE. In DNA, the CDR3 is TGTGCCAGCAGCTTGGGGACCGGGACGGGATACCAAGAGACCCAGTACTTC. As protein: CASSLGTGTGYQETQYF.

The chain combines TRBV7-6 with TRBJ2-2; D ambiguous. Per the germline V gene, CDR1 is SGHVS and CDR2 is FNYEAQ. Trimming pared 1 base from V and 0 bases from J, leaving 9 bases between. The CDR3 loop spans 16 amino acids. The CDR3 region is CASSLVRTPNTGELFF. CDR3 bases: TGTGCCAGCAGCTTAGTCAGGACCCCGAACACCGGGGAGCTGTTTTTT.

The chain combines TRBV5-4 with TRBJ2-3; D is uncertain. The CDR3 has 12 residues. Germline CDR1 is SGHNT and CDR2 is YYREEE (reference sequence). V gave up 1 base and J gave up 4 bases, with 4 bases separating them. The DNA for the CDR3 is TGTGCCAGCAGCTTGATGCCAGATACGCAGTATTTT. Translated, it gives CASSLMPDTQYF.

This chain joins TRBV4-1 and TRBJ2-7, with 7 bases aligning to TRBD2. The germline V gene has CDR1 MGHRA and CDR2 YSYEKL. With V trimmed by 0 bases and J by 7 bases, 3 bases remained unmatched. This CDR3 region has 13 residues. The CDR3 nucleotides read TGCGCCAGCAGCCAAGAGTGGGGGGGGGAGCAGTACGTC. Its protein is CASSQEWGGEQYV.

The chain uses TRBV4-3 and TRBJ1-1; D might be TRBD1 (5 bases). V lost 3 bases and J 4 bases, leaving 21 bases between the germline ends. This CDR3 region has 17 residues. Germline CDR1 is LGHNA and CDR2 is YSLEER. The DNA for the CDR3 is TGCGCCAGCAGCCAGGGCCCCCTGGGGACGGGGATCACTGAAGCTTTCTTT. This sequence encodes CASSQGPLGTGITEAFF.

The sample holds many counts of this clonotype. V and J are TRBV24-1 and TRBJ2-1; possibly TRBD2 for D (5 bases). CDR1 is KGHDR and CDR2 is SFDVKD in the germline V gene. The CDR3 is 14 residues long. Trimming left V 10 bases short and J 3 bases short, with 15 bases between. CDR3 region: CATSRGPVYNEQFF. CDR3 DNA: TGTGCCACTTCCCGGGGTCCCGTCTACAATGAGCAGTTCTTC.

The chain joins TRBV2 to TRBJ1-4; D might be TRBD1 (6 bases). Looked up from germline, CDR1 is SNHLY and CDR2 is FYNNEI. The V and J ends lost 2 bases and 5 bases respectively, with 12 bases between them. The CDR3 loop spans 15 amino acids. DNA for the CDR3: TGTGCCAGCAGTGAAACCGGACAGTTAAATGAAAAACTGTTTTTT. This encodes CASSETGQLNEKLFF.

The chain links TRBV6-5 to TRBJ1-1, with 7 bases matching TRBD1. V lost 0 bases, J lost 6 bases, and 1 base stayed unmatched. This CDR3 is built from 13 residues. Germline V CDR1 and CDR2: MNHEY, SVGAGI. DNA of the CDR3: TGTGCCAGCAGTTACTCGACAGGGTCTGAAGCTTTCTTT. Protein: CASSYSTGSEAFF.

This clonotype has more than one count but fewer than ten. The CDR3 DNA is TGCGCCAGCAGCCTTAGTTATGTGGGGGATCCCACAGATACGCAGTATTTT. Amino acid sequence: CASSLSYVGDPTDTQYF. The chain uses TRBV4-3 and TRBJ2-3, with D tentatively TRBD1 or TRBD2 (5 bases each). V lost 4 bases to trimming and J lost 2 bases, with 19 bases between them. Germline V gene sequence: CDR1 LGHNA, CDR2 YSLEER. The CDR3 has 17 amino acids.

The CDR3 coding sequence is TGTGCCAGTGCCGTCTACAGCCAAGAGACCCAGTACTTC. Translation: CASAVYSQETQYF. The J gene is TRBJ2-5, the V gene TRBV19; D is unclear. This CDR3 spans 13 amino acids. Per germline, CDR1 LNHDA and CDR2 SQIVND (reference sequence). Trimming removed 8 bases from V and 1 base from J, with 11 bases in between.

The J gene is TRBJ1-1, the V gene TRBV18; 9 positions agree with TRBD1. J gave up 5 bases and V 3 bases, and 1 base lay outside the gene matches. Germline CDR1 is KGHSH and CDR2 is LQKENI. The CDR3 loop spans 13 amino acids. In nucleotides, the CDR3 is TGTGCCAGCTCACCGGGGACAGGGACTGAAGCTTTCTTT. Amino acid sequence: CASSPGTGTEAFF. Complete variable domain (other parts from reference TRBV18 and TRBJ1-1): NAGVMQNPRHLVRRRGQEARLRCSPMKGHSHVYWYRQLPEEGLKFMVYLQKENIIDESGMPKERFSAEFPKEGPSILRIQQVVRGDSAAYFCASSPGTGTEAFFGQGTRLTVV.

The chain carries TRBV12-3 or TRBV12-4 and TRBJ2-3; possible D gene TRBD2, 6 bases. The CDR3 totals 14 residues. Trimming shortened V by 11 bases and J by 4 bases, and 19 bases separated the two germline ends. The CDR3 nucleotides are TGTGCCGGCGCTTCGGGCGGGACGCCAGATACGCAGTATTTT. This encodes CAGASGGTPDTQYF.

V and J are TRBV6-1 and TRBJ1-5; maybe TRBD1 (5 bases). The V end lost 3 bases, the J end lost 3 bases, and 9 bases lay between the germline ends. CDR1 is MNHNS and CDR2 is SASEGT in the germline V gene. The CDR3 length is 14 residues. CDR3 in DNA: TGTGCCAGCAGTGAGGGACCGAACAATCAGCCCCAGCATTTT. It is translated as CASSEGPNNQPQHF.

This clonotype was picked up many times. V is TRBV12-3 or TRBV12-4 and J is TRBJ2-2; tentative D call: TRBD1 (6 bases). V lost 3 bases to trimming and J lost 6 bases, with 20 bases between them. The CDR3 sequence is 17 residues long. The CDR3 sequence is CASSLPTRQDSPGELFF. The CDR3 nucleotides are TGTGCCAGCAGTTTGCCGACGCGACAGGACTCTCCCGGGGAGCTGTTTTTT.

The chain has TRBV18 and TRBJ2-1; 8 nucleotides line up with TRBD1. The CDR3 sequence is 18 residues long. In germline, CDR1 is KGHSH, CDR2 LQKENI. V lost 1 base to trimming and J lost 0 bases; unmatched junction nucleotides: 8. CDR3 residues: CASSPQLPDRASYNEQFF. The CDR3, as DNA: TGTGCCAGCTCACCACAGCTACCGGACAGGGCCTCCTACAATGAGCAGTTCTTC.

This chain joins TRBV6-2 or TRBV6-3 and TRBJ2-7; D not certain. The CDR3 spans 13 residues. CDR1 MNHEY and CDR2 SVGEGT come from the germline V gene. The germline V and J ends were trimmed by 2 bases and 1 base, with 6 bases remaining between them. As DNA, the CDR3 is TGTGCCAGCAGTTACGTCATTTCCTACGAGCAGTACTTC. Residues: CASSYVISYEQYF.

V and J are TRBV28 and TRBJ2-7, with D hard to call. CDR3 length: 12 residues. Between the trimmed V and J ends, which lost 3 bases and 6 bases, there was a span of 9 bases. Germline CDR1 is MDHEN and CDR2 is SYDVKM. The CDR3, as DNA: TGTGCCAGCAGTTTGAGCCAACGCGAGCAGTACTTC. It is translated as CASSLSQREQYF.

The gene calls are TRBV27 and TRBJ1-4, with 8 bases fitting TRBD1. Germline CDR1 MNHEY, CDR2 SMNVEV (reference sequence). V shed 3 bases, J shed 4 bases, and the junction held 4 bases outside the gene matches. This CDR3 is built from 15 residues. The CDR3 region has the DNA TGTGCCAGCAGTTTGTGGACAGGGAGTAATGAAAAACTGTTTTTT. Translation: CASSLWTGSNEKLFF.

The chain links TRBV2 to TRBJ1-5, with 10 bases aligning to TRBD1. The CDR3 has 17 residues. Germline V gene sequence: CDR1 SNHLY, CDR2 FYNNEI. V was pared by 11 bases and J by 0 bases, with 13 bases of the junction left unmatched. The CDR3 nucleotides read TGTGCCGTAGCCGGGACAGGGGATGTAGTTAGCAATCAGCCCCAGCATTTT. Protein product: CAVAGTGDVVSNQPQHF.

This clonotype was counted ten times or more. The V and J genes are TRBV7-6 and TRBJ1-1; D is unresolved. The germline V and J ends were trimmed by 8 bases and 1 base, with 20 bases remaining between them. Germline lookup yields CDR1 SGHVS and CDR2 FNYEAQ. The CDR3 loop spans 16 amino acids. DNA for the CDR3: TGTGCCAGCGGCATTGCCCCCTCGATTGGGAACACTGAAGCTTTCTTT. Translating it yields CASGIAPSIGNTEAFF.

CDR3 sequence (DNA): TGTGCCAGCAGCTTGTGTGGGTACCAAGAGACCCAGTACTTC. Translated: CASSLCGYQETQYF. The chain carries TRBV7-2 and TRBJ2-5; D gene unclear. Germline lookup yields CDR1 SGHTA and CDR2 FQGNSA. V was pared by 3 bases and J by 0 bases, with 8 bases between. The CDR3 runs 14 residues.